This T cell receptor beta chain was documented in a study of CD4 T cell repertoires in COVID-19. Study-level background: After 10 days of IL-2 expansion, CFSE-low cells were relabeled and restimulated with other coronavirus spikes.

General study points: Some SARS-CoV-2 clonotypes, between about 6.5 and 25%, recurred in SARS-CoV and/or HKU1 cultures.

Turning to this clone: Its target is not known.

Samples came from patients recovered from mild-to-severe COVID-19. Clones were read by immunoSEQ multiplex PCR, and TCRdb kept only the in-frame ones, dropping some. The sample has 70,000 to 95,000 clones; roughly 85% are singletons. The junction had 6 bases not matched to a gene; V was cut back by 1 base and J by 6 bases. The germline gives CDR1 MDHEN, CDR2 SYDVKM. CDR3 size: 16 residues. The chain has TRBV28 and TRBJ2-7; 13 bases are shared with TRBD2. The specimen comprised CD4+ T cells from peripheral blood, sampled after recovery from COVID-19. This TCR came from a human donor who had COVID-19. DNA for the CDR3: TGTGCCAGCAGTTTATTCGGGACTAGCGGGATCGGCGAGCAGTACTTC. Translation gives CASSLFGTSGIGEQYF.